These 31 T cell receptor beta chains were all obtained from the same sample, sequenced in a study of blood T cell repertoires in COVID-19. TCRdb's table, derived via immunoSEQ multiplex PCR, lists solely in-frame clones and lacks some. The repertoire consists of 55,000 to 65,000 clones, with 91% occurring once and the leading ten covering roughly 8.1%. The sequenced sample consisted of peripheral blood. These receptors all stem from a human donor in a cohort sampled during active COVID-19.

This chain connects TRBV7-9 to TRBJ1-1; no clear D gene. Between the trimmed V and J ends, which lost 7 bases and 7 bases, there was a span of 7 bases. Looked up from germline, CDR1 is SEHNR and CDR2 is FQNEAQ (reference sequence). CDR3 length: 10 amino acids. Here the CDR3 reads CASTQVEAFF. The CDR3 DNA reads as TGTGCCAGCACGCAGGTTGAAGCTTTCTTT.

This CDR3 is CASSSTVMGRHPGDEKLFF. DNA of the CDR3: TGTGCCAGCAGCAGCACCGTTATGGGGCGCCACCCAGGTGATGAAAAACTGTTTTTT. V usage is TRBV7-9 and J usage is TRBJ1-4; D is possibly TRBD1 (5 bases). The CDR3 is 19 residues long. Trimming removed 5 bases at V and 6 bases at J, with 28 bases between. From germline, CDR1 is SEHNR and CDR2 FQNEAQ (reference sequence).

This chain links TRBV6-1 with TRBJ2-7, with D possibly TRBD2 on 6 matching bases. CDR3 length equals 15 residues. The ends were cut back, 1 base at V and 4 bases at J, with 14 bases in the middle. Germline-derived CDR1 and CDR2 are MNHNS and SASEGT. CDR3 coding DNA: TGTGCCAGCAGTGAAGACCGGGGCGGGGTATACGAGCAGTACTTC. This encodes CASSEDRGGVYEQYF.

V and J are TRBV29-1 and TRBJ2-7; TRBD1 matches 7 bases. The junction had 5 bases not matched to a gene; V was cut back by 5 bases and J by 1 base. The CDR3 runs 13 residues. The germline CDR1 and CDR2 sequences are SQVTM and ANQGSEA. The CDR3 reads CSVRDSLSYEQYF. CDR3 bases: TGCAGCGTTCGGGACAGTTTGTCCTACGAGCAGTACTTC.

V usage is TRBV7-9 and J usage is TRBJ2-1, with 9 bases fitting TRBD1. The junction had 7 bases not matched to a gene; V was cut back by 6 bases and J by 7 bases. This CDR3 comprises 14 residues. Germline-derived CDR1 and CDR2 are SEHNR and FQNEAQ (reference sequence). The chain's CDR3 is CASSRDRVSNEQFF. In nucleotides, the CDR3 is TGTGCCAGCAGTCGGGACAGGGTATCAAATGAGCAGTTCTTC.

This clone was observed a handful of times. The chain links TRBV9 to TRBJ2-7; TRBD1 matches 9 bases. From germline, CDR1 is SGDLS and CDR2 YYNGEE. This CDR3 has 15 residues. Trimming removed 4 bases from V and 7 bases from J; junction bases left unmatched: 12. This CDR3 reads CASSTRTGDYEEQYF. Here the CDR3 DNA reads TGTGCCAGCAGCACACGGACAGGGGACTACGAGGAGCAGTACTTC.

This chain joins TRBV10-2 and TRBJ2-5, with 11 bases identical to TRBD2. The CDR3 sequence is 16 residues long. CDR1 and CDR2 from the germline V gene are WSHSY and SAAADI. The ends lost 4 bases at V and 4 bases at J; junction bases unmatched: 8. This CDR3 is CASSVPSGGPGETQYF. In DNA, the CDR3 is TGCGCCAGCAGTGTGCCTAGCGGGGGGCCGGGAGAGACCCAGTACTTC.

The chain combines TRBV12-3 or TRBV12-4 with TRBJ2-2; D not resolved. This CDR3 contains 12 residues. V was clipped by 2 bases and J by 5 bases, with 3 bases between them. The CDR3 reads CASSLLTGELFF. CDR3 DNA sequence: TGTGCCAGCAGTTTACTAACCGGGGAGCTGTTTTTT.

This chain connects TRBV12-3 or TRBV12-4 to TRBJ2-3; D might be TRBD1 (5 bases). The CDR3 covers 13 residues. Trimming pared 5 bases from V and 7 bases from J, leaving 13 bases between. CDR3 protein: CASSLLTDNTQYF. The CDR3 coding sequence is TGTGCCAGCAGTCTACTGACAGACAATACGCAGTATTTT.

The J gene is TRBJ2-1, the V gene TRBV7-9; D not certain. Looked up from germline, CDR1 is SEHNR and CDR2 is FQNEAQ (reference sequence). The CDR3 is 11 residues long. The V gene lost 7 bases and the J gene lost 4 bases, with 5 bases spanning the gap. CDR3 sequence reads: CASIDYNEQFF. As DNA, the CDR3 is TGTGCCAGCATAGATTACAATGAGCAGTTCTTC.

The V and J genes are TRBV3-1 (or the pseudogene TRBV3-2) and TRBJ2-7; D gene ambiguous. V gave up 3 bases and J gave up 4 bases, with 10 bases separating them. The CDR3 runs to 13 residues. Germline CDR1 and CDR2: LGHDT and YNNKEL (reference sequence). CDR3 in DNA: TGTGCCAGCAGCCATTTAAATACTTACGAGCAGTACTTC. This encodes CASSHLNTYEQYF.

This chain uses TRBV15 with TRBJ2-7, with 11 bases lining up with TRBD2. CDR1 is LNHNV and CDR2 is YYDKDF in the germline V gene (reference sequence). V trimming: 3 bases; J trimming: 6 bases; junction bases outside the gene matches: 7. The CDR3 contains 15 residues. In nucleotides, the CDR3 is TGTGCCACCAGCAGGACCACTAGCGGGAGTACCGAGCAGTACTTC. It translates to CATSRTTSGSTEQYF.

This chain joins TRBV18 and TRBJ2-5; TRBD2 matches 10 bases. CDR3 length: 14 amino acids. V lost 7 bases to trimming and J lost 5 bases; unmatched junction nucleotides: 7. Germline lookup yields CDR1 KGHSH and CDR2 LQKENI. The CDR3 region is CASFSGGSDETQYF. The CDR3, as DNA: TGTGCCAGCTTTAGCGGGGGGTCGGATGAGACCCAGTACTTC.

V and J are TRBV5-1 and TRBJ2-7; TRBD1 matches at 9 bases. Per the germline V gene, CDR1 is SGHRS and CDR2 is YFSETQ. This CDR3 spans 14 amino acids. J gave up 7 bases and V 2 bases, and 7 bases lay outside the gene matches. CDR3 sequence (DNA): TGCGCCAGCAGCTTACCGGGACAGGGAAAGGAGCAGTACTTC. Its translation is CASSLPGQGKEQYF.

This clone was seen only a few times. The chain uses TRBV5-1 and TRBJ2-1; 7 bases line up with TRBD1. The CDR3 has 13 residues. The trim removed 4 bases at V and 6 bases at J, leaving 4 bases unmatched. Germline CDR1 and CDR2: SGHRS and YFSETQ. CDR3 DNA: TGCGCCAGCAGCAGCGCAGGGGGCAATGAGCAGTTCTTC. It codes for CASSSAGGNEQFF.

The sample holds one count of this clone. The chain combines TRBV6-5 with TRBJ2-2; 11 bases agree with TRBD2. This CDR3 has 15 residues. The V gene's germline CDR1 is MNHEY and CDR2 SVGAGI. Trimming at V came to 8 bases and at J to 8 bases, leaving 10 bases not matched to a gene. The CDR3 DNA reads as TGTGCCAGCGGGAGGGTAGCGGGAGGGGCAGGGGAGCTGTTTTTT. Protein: CASGRVAGGAGELFF.

This clone was observed once. The chain joins TRBV4-1 to TRBJ2-5, with TRBD1 matching over 7 bases. V lost 0 bases and J lost 0; bases outside the gene matches: 7. The V gene's germline CDR1 is MGHRA and CDR2 YSYEKL. The CDR3 extends over 17 amino acids. CDR3: CASSQDQQGWYQETQYF. Written as DNA, the CDR3 is TGCGCCAGCAGCCAAGATCAACAGGGGTGGTACCAAGAGACCCAGTACTTC.

V usage is TRBV5-1 and J usage is TRBJ2-7, with TRBD2 matching 8 bases. Germline trimming cut 0 bases from V and 4 bases from J; bases unmatched to any gene: 6. This CDR3 has 15 amino acids. Germline CDR1 SGHRS, CDR2 YFSETQ. DNA of the CDR3: TGCGCCAGCAGCTTGGTTGCGGGGGGCCCTTACGAGCAGTACTTC. Its protein product is CASSLVAGGPYEQYF.

This clone was seen once. The chain uses TRBV29-1 and TRBJ2-7; 8 nucleotides line up with TRBD2. The CDR3 covers 11 residues. Germline V CDR1 and CDR2: SQVTM, ANQGSEA. V lost 6 bases and J lost 11; bases outside the gene matches: 9. The CDR3 spells CSVSNSGVEYF. The CDR3 bases are TGCAGCGTGTCCAATAGCGGGGTCGAGTACTTC.

The gene calls are TRBV2 and TRBJ2-7; 9 bases line up with TRBD1. J was trimmed by 0 bases and V by 6 bases; bases with no gene match: 3. The CDR3 totals 14 residues. Germline V gene lookup returns CDR1 SNHLY and CDR2 FYNNEI. The DNA of the CDR3 is TGTGCCAGCAGGACAGGGGGGTCCTCCTACGAGCAGTACTTC. This gives the protein CASRTGGSSYEQYF.

This rearrangement joins TRBV6-5 to TRBJ2-1; 9 bases map to TRBD2. The CDR3 contains 14 residues. The junction had 6 bases not matched to a gene; V was cut back by 8 bases and J by 4 bases. Germline V gene lookup returns CDR1 MNHEY and CDR2 SVGAGI. The CDR3 loop reads CASVSGSRYNEQFF. In DNA, the CDR3 is TGTGCCAGCGTTAGCGGGAGTCGGTACAATGAGCAGTTCTTC.

This sequence joins TRBV21-1 and TRBJ2-7; the D call of TRBD2 is as the table states it, not checked on the DNA. TRBV21-1 is assigned pseudogene status. The CDR3 is 19 residues long. Here the CDR3 reads CASSNAQSNRQGPGGEQYF. The CDR3 nucleotides are TGTGCCAGCAGCAACGCTCAATCCAACCGGCAAGGTCCGGGGGGCGAGCAGTACTTC.

The chain carries TRBV10-1 and TRBJ1-1, with D possibly matching TRBD1 (6 bases). CDR3 length: 14 residues. Trimming removed 6 bases at V and 1 base at J, with 12 bases between. CDR1 and CDR2 from the germline V gene are WNHNN and SYGVQD (reference sequence). CDR3 loop: CASRPGGANTEAFF. The CDR3, as DNA: TGCGCCAGCAGACCCGGGGGGGCGAACACTGAAGCTTTCTTT.

The chain uses TRBV6-6 and TRBJ2-5; 10 nucleotides line up with TRBD1. Germline lookup yields CDR1 MNHNY and CDR2 SVGAGI (reference sequence). CDR3 size: 15 residues. V shed 6 bases, J shed 3 bases, and the junction held 7 bases outside the gene matches. The CDR3 bases are TGTGCCAGCAGGTTCTCCGGGACAGGGGAAGAGACCCAGTACTTC. Its translation: CASRFSGTGEETQYF.

The CDR3 loop reads CASSLTGTNQETQYF. CDR3 DNA sequence: TGTGCCAGCAGCTTGACCGGGACAAACCAAGAGACCCAGTACTTC. The chain has TRBV5-5 and TRBJ2-5; the D gene is possibly TRBD1 (6 bases). The V gene lost 1 base and the J gene lost 0 bases, with 10 bases spanning the gap. The CDR3 extends over 15 amino acids. Germline assignment: CDR1 SGHKS and CDR2 YYEKEE (reference sequence).

This chain links TRBV19 with TRBJ1-5; D gene unclear. The CDR3 length is 14 residues. Per the germline V gene, CDR1 is LNHDA and CDR2 is SQIVND (reference sequence). Trimming pared 3 bases from V and 3 bases from J, leaving 9 bases between. In DNA, the CDR3 is TGTGCCAGTAGTATTGGCAGTTACAATCAGCCCCAGCATTTT. Its translation is CASSIGSYNQPQHF.

The chain links TRBV5-4 to TRBJ2-7, with 7 bases matching TRBD2. CDR3 size: 15 residues. Germline CDR1 SGHNT, CDR2 YYREEE (reference sequence). The J segment lost 2 bases and the V segment lost 4 bases, leaving 9 bases of the junction unmatched. CDR3 sequence reads: CASSPVAGAAYEQYF. As DNA, the CDR3 is TGTGCCAGCAGCCCCGTTGCGGGAGCCGCCTACGAGCAGTACTTC.

This clone was seen only once. The V and J genes are TRBV19 and TRBJ2-2, with no clear D. The germline V gene has CDR1 LNHDA and CDR2 SQIVND (reference sequence). This CDR3 is built from 15 residues. Between the trimmed V and J ends, which lost 10 bases and 6 bases, there was a span of 21 bases. CDR3 nucleotide sequence: TGTGCCATTAAAGGCACACGGTCCGAGGCCGGGGAGCTGTTTTTT. Protein sequence: CAIKGTRSEAGELFF. Full variable domain (missing parts from reference TRBV19 and TRBJ2-2): DGGITQSPKYLFRKEGQNVTLSCEQNLNHDAMYWYRQDPGQGLRLIYYSQIVNDFQKGDIAEGYSVSREKKESFPLTVTSAQKNPTAFYLCAIKGTRSEAGELFFGEGSRLTVL.

This sequence joins TRBV2 and TRBJ1-1; 10 nucleotides agree with TRBD1. CDR1 and CDR2 from the germline V gene are SNHLY and FYNNEI. There are 13 residues in the CDR3. The junction had 3 bases not matched to a gene; V was cut back by 6 bases and J by 5 bases. The CDR3: CASRGQGGTEAFF. Here the CDR3 DNA reads TGTGCCAGCAGAGGACAGGGGGGGACTGAAGCTTTCTTT.

The chain employs TRBV6-5 and TRBJ1-5; D gene uncertain. This CDR3 is built from 15 residues. The V end was cut by 0 bases, the J end by 0 bases, with 6 bases between. The V gene's germline CDR1 is MNHEY and CDR2 SVGAGI. The CDR3 is CASSYSPGSNQPQHF. DNA for the CDR3: TGTGCCAGCAGTTACTCTCCGGGTAGCAATCAGCCCCAGCATTTT.

In its sample, this clone was seen once. The chain employs TRBV7-9 and TRBJ1-5; TRBD1 matches 12 bases. The germline V gene encodes CDR1 SEHNR and CDR2 FQNEAQ (reference sequence). This CDR3 region has 16 residues. V gave up 1 base and J gave up 6 bases; unmatched junction bases: 4. The CDR3 protein is CASSLVGQGAGQPQHF. The DNA for the CDR3 is TGTGCCAGCAGCTTAGTGGGACAGGGGGCGGGTCAGCCCCAGCATTTT. The entire variable domain, with the rest obtained from reference TRBV7-9 and TRBJ1-5, is as follows: DTGVSQNPRHKITKRGQNVTFRCDPISEHNRLYWYRQTLGQGPEFLTYFQNEAQLEKSRLLSDRFSAERPKGSFSTLEIQRTEQGDSAMYLCASSLVGQGAGQPQHFGDGTRLSIL.